These 14 T cell receptor beta chains share one sample of origin, sequenced in a study of cytomegalovirus exposure and HLA in healthy donors. PCR used 60 Vbeta primers and 13 Jbeta primers. Clones were sequenced by immunoSEQ multiplex PCR, and TCRdb holds only the in-frame ones, with some missing. The sample totals about 130,000 clones. Sequencing input: PBMCs. These TCRs come from a woman aged 55 to 70 in good health and CMV-seronegative.

The chain links TRBV2 to TRBJ2-1; 7 bases align to TRBD1. The germline CDR1 and CDR2 sequences are SNHLY and FYNNEI. This CDR3 spans 15 amino acids. Germline trimming cut 6 bases from V and 3 bases from J; bases unmatched to any gene: 8. The CDR3 sequence: CASSSDRRSYNEQFF. CDR3 in DNA: TGTGCCAGCAGCTCGGACAGGAGAAGCTACAATGAGCAGTTCTTC. The variable domain in full, completed from reference TRBV2 and TRBJ2-1, reads EPEVTQTPSHQVTQMGQEVILRCVPISNHLYFYWYRQILGQKVEFLVSFYNNEISEKSEIFDDQFSVERPDGSNFTLKIRSTKLEDSAMYFCASSSDRRSYNEQFFGPGTRLTVL.

The chain links TRBV27 to TRBJ1-1; D ambiguous. The CDR3 is made up of 13 amino acids. V lost 5 bases, J lost 0 bases, and 7 bases lay in between. Germline CDR1 reads MNHEY; CDR2 reads SMNVEV (reference sequence). CDR3 sequence: CASSNSLNTEAFF. In DNA, the CDR3 is TGTGCCAGCAGTAACAGCTTGAACACTGAAGCTTTCTTT.

The chain is built from TRBV11-2 and TRBJ1-6; TRBD1 agrees at 9 bases. The germline V gene has CDR1 SGHAT and CDR2 FQNNGV. V dropped 5 bases and J dropped 3; count of bases not matched to a gene: 2. The length of the CDR3 is 15 residues. The CDR3 DNA is TGTGCCAGCAGCACGGGACAGGGCTATAATTCACCCCTCCACTTT. It specifies CASSTGQGYNSPLHF.

The chain joins TRBV14 to TRBJ1-4, with D unresolved. Germline V gene data show CDR1 as SGHDN and CDR2 as FVKESK. V lost 1 base to trimming and J lost 3 bases, with 6 bases between them. The CDR3 is 14 amino acids. CDR3 nucleotides: TGTGCCAGCAGCCAAGTTCCGGCTAATGAAAAACTGTTTTTT. Translating gives CASSQVPANEKLFF.

The chain carries TRBV28 and TRBJ1-4; the match to TRBD1 covers 7 bases. The V gene end was trimmed by 6 bases and the J gene end by 7 bases; junction bases not matched to a gene: 8. The V gene's germline CDR1 is MDHEN and CDR2 SYDVKM. The length of the CDR3 is 14 residues. The DNA of the CDR3 is TGTGCCAGCAGAGAGACAGGGTTGGGTGAAAAACTGTTTTTT. It encodes CASRETGLGEKLFF.

The chain employs TRBV9 and TRBJ2-3; no reliable D call. The CDR3 contains 14 residues. The V gene's germline CDR1 is SGDLS and CDR2 YYNGEE. V was pared by 5 bases and J by 0 bases, with 10 bases between. The CDR3 region is CASSGIDSTDTQYF. Here the CDR3 DNA reads TGTGCCAGCAGTGGCATTGATAGCACAGATACGCAGTATTTT.

The chain is built from TRBV5-8 and TRBJ1-1; 8 nucleotides agree with TRBD1. CDR3 length equals 15 residues. Unmatched junction bases numbered 9, after V lost 0 bases and J lost 8 bases. Germline V gene lookup returns CDR1 SGHTS and CDR2 YDEGEE. The CDR3 region has the DNA TGTGCCAGCAGCTTGGACGGACAGGGTGATTGGGAAGCTTTCTTT. Its protein product is CASSLDGQGDWEAFF.

The chain couples TRBV4-2 to TRBJ2-7; D possibly corresponds to TRBD1 (5 bases). In germline, CDR1 is LGHNA, CDR2 YNFKEQ. V lost 0 bases, J lost 4 bases, and 7 bases lay in between. The CDR3 extends over 13 amino acids. The CDR3 here is CASSQEGRYEQYF. The CDR3 DNA follows: TGTGCCAGCAGCCAAGAGGGGCGTTACGAGCAGTACTTC.

Notes on this clone: Other nucleotide sequences from this sample produce the same CDR3. The chain employs TRBV2 and TRBJ2-2, with TRBD1 matching 7 bases. Germline CDR1 and CDR2: SNHLY and FYNNEI. V shed 6 bases, J shed 3 bases, and the junction held 10 bases outside the gene matches. CDR3 length equals 16 residues. In DNA, the CDR3 is TGTGCCAGCAGCGCCCCCACTAGGGGGCACACCGGGGAGCTGTTTTTT. Amino acids: CASSAPTRGHTGELFF.

This chain links TRBV2 with TRBJ2-7, with 8 nucleotides matching TRBD1. CDR3 size: 15 residues. V trimming: 8 bases; J trimming: 0 bases; junction bases outside the gene matches: 9. Germline CDR1 is SNHLY and CDR2 is FYNNEI. The DNA for the CDR3 is TGTGCCAGCGGAATACAGGGGGTTTTCTCCTACGAGCAGTACTTC. The encoded protein is CASGIQGVFSYEQYF.

The chain joins TRBV7-2 to TRBJ2-5; TRBD1 agrees at 7 bases. The CDR3 consists of 14 residues. The V and J ends lost 5 bases and 6 bases, in that order; junction bases with no gene match: 9. Germline V gene lookup returns CDR1 SGHTA and CDR2 FQGNSA. The CDR3 DNA sequence: TGTGCCAGCAGCCCGCCGACAGGGTTAAAGACCCAGTACTTC. Its translation: CASSPPTGLKTQYF.

The CDR3 region is CASSRPGQGAGETQYF. As DNA, the CDR3 is TGTGCCAGCAGCCGCCCGGGACAGGGGGCAGGGGAGACCCAGTACTTC. The chain uses TRBV6-6 and TRBJ2-5; 12 nucleotides agree with TRBD1. V was clipped by 6 bases and J by 5 bases; unmatched bases: 10. This CDR3 comprises 16 residues. In germline, CDR1 is MNHNY, CDR2 SVGAGI (reference sequence).

The chain employs TRBV5-1 and TRBJ1-3; D is possibly TRBD1 (6 bases). CDR1 is SGHRS and CDR2 is YFSETQ in the germline V gene. The CDR3 spans 19 residues. The V end lost 2 bases, the J end lost 1 base, and 22 bases lay between the germline ends. DNA of the CDR3: TGCGCCAGCAGCTTCGTTGGACTGTCAAGGGGGTTATCTGGAAACACCATATATTTT. It is translated as CASSFVGLSRGLSGNTIYF.

The chain couples TRBV7-2 to TRBJ2-5; TRBD2 is a possible D gene (7 bases). This CDR3 is built from 15 residues. CDR1 SGHTA and CDR2 FQGNSA come from the germline V gene. Deletions cut 5 bases from V and 2 bases from J, with 15 bases between. CDR3 amino acids: CASSPRGGRQETQYF. In nucleotides, the CDR3 is TGTGCCAGCAGCCCTAGGGGGGGAAGACAAGAGACCCAGTACTTC.